This is a list of T cell receptor beta chains from one sample in a study of response to subunit inactivated influenza vaccine. TCRdb processed the RT-PCR reads anew with MiXCR; each CDR3 protein has one entry. The sample lists 500,000 to 600,000 distinct CDR3 sequences; less than 10% were seen once. The material sequenced was PBMCs from blood, taken about 24 months after vaccination. Source of these receptors: a man aged 45 to 75 who received an inactivated influenza vaccine. The CDR3 runs from the conserved cysteine through the conserved F or W. Fields, in order: V gene, D gene, J gene, CDR3 length, CDR3 protein. The D gene is left open where the match is weak.

>TRBV7-8|TRBD2|TRBJ2-3|16
CASSLLTRGRADTQYF
>TRBV11-3|TRBD1|TRBJ2-1|15
CASSLGQGGNNEQFF
>TRBV4-3|NA|TRBJ2-7|14
CASSQARISYEQYF
>TRBV20-1|TRBD1|TRBJ2-1|14
CSASGQGAPGEQFF
>TRBV5-5|TRBD1|TRBJ1-2|15
CASSLVGQGYYGYTF
>TRBV6-1|TRBD1|TRBJ1-2|15
CASTSRQGALYGYTF
>TRBV11-2|NA|TRBJ2-1|16
CASSSKDRRWNNEQFF
>TRBV12-3/TRBV12-4|NA|TRBJ2-2|15
CASSFRSVDTGELFF
>TRBV12-3/TRBV12-4|TRBD1|TRBJ1-1|14
CASVRGQGGTEAFF
>TRBV12-3/TRBV12-4|NA|TRBJ1-2|18
CASWGSGQEHSFNYGYTF
>TRBV10-3|NA|TRBJ1-5|13
CAIRGDSNQPQHF
>TRBV7-8|TRBD1|TRBJ1-4|16
CASSLGGGPTNEKLFF
>TRBV24-1|NA|TRBJ2-1|13
CATRPRWGNEQFF
>TRBV5-1|TRBD1|TRBJ1-4|15
CASSGRTGENEKLFF
>TRBV11-2|TRBD1|TRBJ2-5|16
CASRPGTGERQETQYF
>TRBV4-1|NA|TRBJ2-1|15
CASSQRADSYNEQFF
>TRBV29-1|NA|TRBJ1-1|11
CSVNKNTEAFF
>TRBV9|NA|TRBJ2-3|16
CASSVVETSSTDTQYF
>TRBV5-6|NA|TRBJ1-1|13
CASSLAGLPEAFF
>TRBV5-5|NA|TRBJ2-2|14
CASSWGQDTGELFF
>TRBV20-1|TRBD2|TRBJ2-2|16
CSARDHRLARAGELFF
>TRBV14|NA|TRBJ2-1|16
CASSQDLLSSYNEQFF
>TRBV6-1|NA|TRBJ2-1|14
CASSQGRHYNEQFF
>TRBV7-9|NA|TRBJ2-2|16
CASSEPTGPNTGELFF
>TRBV4-2|NA|TRBJ1-1|16
CASSQGGGQTDTEAFF
>TRBV6-2/TRBV6-3|NA|TRBJ1-2|13
CASRLGQSYGYTF
>TRBV6-2/TRBV6-3|TRBD1|TRBJ1-1|16
CASSGPGQGRWTEAFF
>TRBV21-1|NA|TRBJ2-7|14
CASEEQGLAYEQYF
>TRBV5-1|TRBD1|TRBJ2-3|17
CASSVTGTGRGSDTQYF
>TRBV19|NA|TRBJ2-7|11
CASRIGVEQYF
>TRBV20-1|TRBD2|TRBJ2-7|12
CSASPGGPEQYF
>TRBV12-3/TRBV12-4|TRBD2|TRBJ2-5|15
CASSLAPGGRETQYF
>TRBV4-2|TRBD2|TRBJ2-1|13
CASSQDAGASKTF
>TRBV29-1|NA|TRBJ2-5|13
CSVDESLHGAQYF
>TRBV29-1|NA|TRBJ2-3|12
CSVAGSTDTQYF
>TRBV12-3/TRBV12-4|NA|TRBJ2-7|16
CASSLAGLAGAYEQYF
>TRBV7-2|TRBD2|TRBJ2-5|15
CASSLAGGPSQTQYF
>TRBV27|NA|TRBJ1-1|16
CASRLSGQLGNTEAFF
>TRBV6-5|TRBD1|TRBJ1-2|16
CASSYSRGQVDYGYTF
>TRBV7-2|NA|TRBJ2-5|15
CASSLGSTGPETQYF
>TRBV24-1|TRBD1|TRBJ2-1|15
CATSDNRGGGNEQFF
>TRBV11-2|NA|TRBJ2-1|14
CASSRVGRYNEQFF
>TRBV20-1|NA|TRBJ2-1|13
CSARGKFRNEQFF
>TRBV28|TRBD1|TRBJ1-1|17
CASSLWGLGQGATEAFF
>TRBV4-3|NA|TRBJ2-2|16
CASSQTTAFNTGELFF
>TRBV5-1|TRBD1|TRBJ2-1|15
CASSSRQGAGNEQFF
>TRBV5-1|TRBD2|TRBJ2-1|18
CASSLAFTSGRKGNEQFF
>TRBV12-3/TRBV12-4|NA|TRBJ1-6|13
CASSTGHNSPLHF
>TRBV27|NA|TRBJ2-7|15
CASSPYHDPSYEQYF
>TRBV5-1|NA|TRBJ2-3|14
CASSTRGNTDTQYF